This passage covers 14 T cell receptor beta chains from one sample sequenced in a study of cytomegalovirus exposure and HLA in healthy donors. The PCR was carried out with 60 Vbeta primers and 13 Jbeta primers. Only in-frame clones appear in the TCRdb table, and some are missing; sequencing was by immunoSEQ multiplex PCR. Here the sample spans 200,000 or so clones, 82% being singletons. The sample consisted of PBMCs. The receptors were sampled from a woman between 50 and 59 years old in good health and CMV-seropositive.

The chain is built from TRBV28 and TRBJ1-4, with a weak D call TRBD1 (6 bases). CDR1 is MDHEN, CDR2 SYDVKM, per germline. Deletions cut 7 bases from V and 8 bases from J, with 23 bases between. This CDR3 is built from 16 residues. The CDR3 DNA is TGTGCCAGCAATGAGTATCCGCTTACAGGGCCCGAAAAACTGTTTTTT. This translates into CASNEYPLTGPEKLFF.

The chain is built from TRBV19 and TRBJ2-2; no clear D gene. The CDR3 is 13 residues long. Germline CDR1 is LNHDA and CDR2 is SQIVND (reference sequence). The V end was cut by 1 base, the J end by 8 bases, with 8 bases between. CDR3 protein: CASSIVSRGELFF. DNA for the CDR3: TGTGCCAGTAGTATAGTAAGCAGGGGGGAGCTGTTTTTT. The whole variable domain, remainder taken from reference TRBV19 and TRBJ2-2, is DGGITQSPKYLFRKEGQNVTLSCEQNLNHDAMYWYRQDPGQGLRLIYYSQIVNDFQKGDIAEGYSVSREKKESFPLTVTSAQKNPTAFYLCASSIVSRGELFFGEGSRLTVL.

This clone showed up just a few times. The V and J genes are TRBV19 and TRBJ1-5; TRBD1 matches at 7 bases. Germline V lookup: CDR1 LNHDA, CDR2 SQIVND (reference sequence). V lost 3 bases, J lost 5 bases, and 7 bases stayed unmatched. CDR3 length equals 15 residues. CDR3 protein: CASSIGQVNDQPQHF. CDR3 bases: TGTGCCAGTAGTATTGGACAGGTTAATGATCAGCCCCAGCATTTT.

This chain joins TRBV4-1 and TRBJ2-5; 9 bases map to TRBD1. With the DNA end fitting TRBJ2-7 better, the J assignment may be wrong. The CDR3 loop spans 17 amino acids. Germline V gene data show CDR1 as MGHRA and CDR2 as YSYEKL. CDR3 sequence (DNA): TGCGCCAGCAGCCAAGATCAGGGACAGGGTCTTTCCTACGAGCAGTACTTC. Its protein is CASSQDQGQGLSYEQYF.

This chain connects TRBV5-5 to TRBJ2-3; 8 positions agree with TRBD1. J lost 6 bases, V lost 4 bases, and 10 bases had no gene match. From germline, CDR1 is SGHKS and CDR2 YYEKEE (reference sequence). This CDR3 is built from 15 residues. CDR3 bases: TGTGCCAGCAGCACCGGGACAGGCCGTTACGATACGCAGTATTTT. Translation gives CASSTGTGRYDTQYF. The complete variable domain, with remaining parts taken from reference TRBV5-5 and TRBJ2-3, reads DAGVTQSPTHLIKTRGQQVTLRCSPISGHKSVSWYQQVLGQGPQFIFQYYEKEERGRGNFPDRFSARQFPNYSSELNVNALLLGDSALYLCASSTGTGRYDTQYFGPGTRLTVL.

This CDR3 reads CASSPAGTGYNSPLHF. DNA of the CDR3: TGTGCCAGCTCACCCGCCGGGACAGGGTATAATTCACCCCTCCACTTT. The V call is TRBV18, the J call TRBJ1-6; 9 nucleotides agree with TRBD1. Trimming took 3 bases from V and 4 from J; bases not matched to a gene: 4. The germline V gene has CDR1 KGHSH and CDR2 LQKENI. The CDR3 runs 16 residues.

This CDR3 is CASSYSGQDYGYTF. The CDR3 nucleotides read TGTGCCAGCAGTTACTCTGGACAAGACTATGGCTACACCTTC. The chain recombines TRBV6-5 with TRBJ1-2; tentatively, D is TRBD1 (5 bases). V was clipped by 0 bases and J by 3 bases, with 8 bases between them. The length of the CDR3 is 14 residues. CDR1 is MNHEY, CDR2 SVGAGI, per germline.

This clone has only one observation. This chain uses TRBV28 with TRBJ2-2; 9 bases align to TRBD1. Germline loops: CDR1 MDHEN, CDR2 SYDVKM. Trimming at V came to 4 bases and at J to 6 bases, leaving 9 bases not matched to a gene. The CDR3 has 16 amino acids. The CDR3 here is CASSYGTGSVAGELFF. CDR3 DNA sequence: TGTGCCAGCAGTTACGGGACAGGGTCTGTCGCCGGGGAGCTGTTTTTT.

This clone has only a few counts. This chain links TRBV7-8 with TRBJ2-2; D unclear. Germline CDR1 SGHVS, CDR2 FQNEAQ. Between the trimmed V and J ends, which lost 5 bases and 6 bases, there was a span of 22 bases. The CDR3 has 17 amino acids. The CDR3 bases are TGTGCCAGCAGCCCTCAAAGTAGGCCCAACGGAGCCGGGGAGCTGTTTTTT. Residues: CASSPQSRPNGAGELFF. The full variable domain, completed using reference TRBV7-8 and TRBJ2-2, is GAGVSQSPRYKVAKRGQDVALRCDPISGHVSLFWYQQALGQGPEFLTYFQNEAQLDKSGLPSDRFFAERPEGSVSTLKIQRTQQEDSAVYLCASSPQSRPNGAGELFFGEGSRLTVL.

The rearrangement uses TRBV11-2 and TRBJ2-3; D not certain. Germline CDR1 is SGHAT and CDR2 is FQNNGV. The CDR3 has 15 amino acids. V was trimmed by 3 bases and J by 0 bases, leaving 10 bases between them. The CDR3 loop reads CASSFGSASTDTQYF. The CDR3 DNA reads as TGTGCCAGCAGCTTCGGCAGCGCTAGCACAGATACGCAGTATTTT.

The genes are TRBV27 and TRBJ1-1; D call uncertain. Trimming removed 3 bases from V and 5 bases from J, with 10 bases in between. CDR3 length equals 13 residues. CDR1 is MNHEY, CDR2 SMNVEV, per germline (reference sequence). CDR3 sequence: CASSFTGGTEAFF. The CDR3 region has the DNA TGTGCCAGCAGTTTTACGGGCGGGACTGAAGCTTTCTTT.

The chain employs TRBV27 and TRBJ1-6, with unresolved D. The CDR3 is 13 residues long. The V end lost 9 bases, the J end lost 6 bases, and 12 bases lay between the germline ends. CDR1 is MNHEY and CDR2 is SMNVEV in the germline V gene (reference sequence). CDR3 nucleotides: TGTGCCAGTCAGTTCGGGGTTAATTCACCCCTCCACTTT. This codes for CASQFGVNSPLHF.

This clone was observed a few times. V is TRBV11-2 and J is TRBJ2-1, with 7 bases fitting TRBD2. The CDR3 consists of 16 residues. The ends lost 2 bases at V and 4 bases at J; junction bases unmatched: 8. Germline lookup yields CDR1 SGHAT and CDR2 FQNNGV. CDR3 sequence reads: CASSLSGWGGYNEQFF. The CDR3 nucleotides read TGTGCCAGCAGCTTATCGGGCTGGGGGGGGTACAATGAGCAGTTCTTC.

This clone showed up just once. The chain uses TRBV5-1 and TRBJ2-1; tentative D call: TRBD1 (5 bases). CDR3 length: 14 amino acids. CDR1 SGHRS and CDR2 YFSETQ come from the germline V gene. The V end lost 5 bases, the J end lost 0 bases, and 9 bases lay between the germline ends. The CDR3 sequence is CASRYRSSYNEQFF. The CDR3 DNA reads as TGCGCCAGCAGGTACAGGAGCTCCTACAATGAGCAGTTCTTC.